Many counts were recorded for the clone carrying this T cell receptor (beta chain). Its antigen is unknown. TCRdb keeps only in-frame clones here, not all; method: immunoSEQ multiplex PCR. The sample yields 45,000 to 55,000 clones, without any singletons. This entry comes from a study of T cells after posttransplantation cyclophosphamide. General study results and limits: Recipient CMV seropositivity and CMV reactivation strongly tracked TRB clonality.

The CDR3 is 18 residues long. V was pared by 5 bases and J by 1 base, with 18 bases between. The germline V gene has CDR1 SGHAT and CDR2 FQNNGV. The sequencing input was PBMCs. This rearrangement joins TRBV11-2 to TRBJ2-6, with TRBD1 as a possible D gene (6 bases). The TCR sequence derives from a man aged 35-49 years in good health, CMV-negative, and a related stem cell transplant donor. CDR3 loop: CASSTRTVSSSGANVLTF. CDR3 sequence (DNA): TGTGCCAGCAGCACCCGGACAGTTTCATCATCTGGGGCCAACGTCCTGACTTTC.